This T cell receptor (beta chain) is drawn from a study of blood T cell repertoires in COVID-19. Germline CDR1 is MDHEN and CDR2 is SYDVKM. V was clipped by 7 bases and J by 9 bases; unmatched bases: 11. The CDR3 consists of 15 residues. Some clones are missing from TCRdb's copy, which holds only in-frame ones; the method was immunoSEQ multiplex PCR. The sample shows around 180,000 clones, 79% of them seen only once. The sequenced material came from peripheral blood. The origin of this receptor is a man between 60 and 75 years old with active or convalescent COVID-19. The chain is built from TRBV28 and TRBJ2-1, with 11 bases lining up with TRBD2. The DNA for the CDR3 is TGTGCCAGCAATCCACTAGCGGGAGCTGCGAGTGAGCAGTTCTTC. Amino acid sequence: CASNPLAGAASEQFF.